A single sample gave rise to the 30 T cell receptor beta chains below, sequenced in a study of T cells in Graves' hyperthyroidism and ophthalmopathy. Amplified regions were TCR beta CDR3 sequences from RNA transcripts. When the TCR CDR3 underwent first-round RT-PCR, the HTBI primer set was used. TCRdb reprocessed the multiplex PCR reads with MiXCR, giving one entry per CDR3 protein. The sample holds some 490,000 distinct CDR3 sequences, 22% seen once. The sequencing input was blood. The receptor source for this set is a woman in her 70s with Graves' ophthalmopathy.

This chain connects TRBV27 to TRBJ2-3; D not certain. This CDR3 is 15 amino acids long. Germline V gives CDR1 MNHEY, CDR2 SMNVEV (reference sequence). Trimming removed 0 bases at V and 2 bases at J, with 9 bases between. The chain's CDR3 is CASSLSPWITDTQYF. The CDR3 DNA follows: TGTGCCAGCAGTTTATCCCCTTGGATCACAGATACGCAGTATTTT.

This clonotype occurred a few times. The gene calls are TRBV20-1 and TRBJ1-1, with D unresolved. V lost 5 bases and J lost 0, with 10 bases in between. CDR1 and CDR2 (germline): DFQATT, SNEGSKA (reference sequence). The CDR3 extends over 13 amino acids. This CDR3 reads CSAPINLNTEAFF. The CDR3 nucleotides are TGCAGTGCTCCGATAAATCTGAACACTGAAGCTTTCTTT.

This clonotype has just a few counts. V gene TRBV29-1 combines with J gene TRBJ2-3; D call uncertain. The CDR3 is made up of 13 amino acids. Germline CDR1 and CDR2: SQVTM and ANQGSEA. V was pared by 6 bases and J by 4 bases, with 14 bases between. The CDR3 reads CSVVTGLADTQYF. The CDR3 nucleotides are TGCAGCGTCGTAACGGGTTTGGCAGATACGCAGTATTTT.

This clonotype was recorded many times. The DNA of the CDR3 is TGTGCCAGCAGGCGACTAGCGGAGCTCTCCTACAATGAGCAGTTCTTC. Translated, it gives CASRRLAELSYNEQFF. The V gene is TRBV12-3 or TRBV12-4, the J gene TRBJ2-1, with 9 positions matching TRBD2. V was pared by 6 bases and J by 0 bases, with 6 bases of the junction left unmatched. The CDR3 is 16 residues long.

This clonotype was seen many times. This sequence joins TRBV2 and TRBJ2-2, with TRBD2 identical over 7 bases. V lost 3 bases to trimming and J lost 4 bases; unmatched junction nucleotides: 8. This CDR3 comprises 16 residues. Germline CDR1 reads SNHLY; CDR2 reads FYNNEI. The CDR3: CASSETLAAFTGELFF. The CDR3, as DNA: TGTGCCAGCAGTGAGACCCTAGCGGCCTTCACCGGGGAGCTGTTTTTT.

The chain is built from TRBV20-1 and TRBJ2-4; 8 bases match TRBD1. Germline CDR1 is DFQATT and CDR2 is SNEGSKA (reference sequence). The CDR3 sequence is 16 residues long. V gave up 3 bases and J gave up 0 bases; unmatched junction bases: 7. The CDR3 loop is CSASGQGQLAKNIQYF. CDR3 DNA: TGCAGTGCTAGCGGACAGGGACAACTAGCCAAAAACATTCAGTACTTC.

The rearrangement joins TRBV5-5 to TRBJ1-6; D gene uncertain. Germline V gives CDR1 SGHKS, CDR2 YYEKEE (reference sequence). Trimming stripped 0 bases from V and 9 bases from J, with 13 bases between. This CDR3 spans 15 amino acids. CDR3 coding DNA: TGTGCCAGCAGCTTGGAAGGGTATGAAAGTTCACCCCTCCACTTT. Translating it yields CASSLEGYESSPLHF.

The table lists this clonotype with many counts. The J gene is TRBJ1-5, the V gene TRBV6-1; 11 nucleotides agree with TRBD1. The CDR3 contains 17 residues. Trimming at V came to 4 bases and at J to 0 bases, leaving 5 bases not matched to a gene. Germline values: CDR1 MNHNS, CDR2 SASEGT. The CDR3 DNA sequence: TGTGCCAGCAGTGGGACAGGGGGCGCATTTAGCAATCAGCCCCAGCATTTT. Amino acid sequence: CASSGTGGAFSNQPQHF.

This clonotype was detected once. The rearrangement joins TRBV5-1 to TRBJ1-2; 8 bases are shared with TRBD1. This CDR3 comprises 15 residues. Germline lookup yields CDR1 SGHRS and CDR2 YFSETQ. With 1 base clipped from V and 4 bases from J, the junction kept 6 bases outside the gene matches. CDR3 sequence (DNA): TGCGCCAGCAGCTTGCGACAGGGGCAGGGCTATGGCTACACCTTC. This sequence encodes CASSLRQGQGYGYTF.

V and J are TRBV5-1 and TRBJ1-6; D may be TRBD1 (5 bases). The length of the CDR3 is 15 residues. Deletions cut 1 base from V and 7 bases from J, with 12 bases between. From germline, CDR1 is SGHRS and CDR2 YFSETQ. CDR3: CASSLSSRANSPLHF. DNA for the CDR3: TGCGCCAGCAGCTTGTCGAGCAGGGCAAATTCACCCCTCCACTTT.

The rearrangement links TRBV7-2 to TRBJ2-2; D remains ambiguous. This CDR3 region has 12 residues. Germline-derived CDR1 and CDR2 are SGHTA and FQGNSA. The V end lost 4 bases, the J end lost 7 bases, and 7 bases lay between the germline ends. CDR3 sequence: CASSWPNGELFF. CDR3 coding DNA: TGTGCCAGCAGCTGGCCTAACGGGGAGCTGTTTTTT.

The chain couples TRBV25-1 to TRBJ2-1, with 7 bases that match TRBD1. J was trimmed by 4 bases and V by 3 bases; bases with no gene match: 9. The CDR3 spans 16 residues. From germline, CDR1 is MGHDK and CDR2 SYGVNS. The CDR3 coding sequence is TGTGCCAGCAGTGATATAGGGGGCGCCGGATACAATGAGCAGTTCTTC. Protein: CASSDIGGAGYNEQFF.

This clonotype was picked up many times. This chain uses TRBV7-3 with TRBJ2-1; 10 positions agree with TRBD2. The length of the CDR3 is 14 residues. The germline gives CDR1 SGHTA, CDR2 FQGTGA. The V gene end was trimmed by 5 bases and the J gene end by 4 bases; junction bases not matched to a gene: 2. The CDR3 region is CASSTSGAYNEQFF. CDR3 nucleotides: TGTGCCAGCAGCACTAGCGGGGCATACAATGAGCAGTTCTTC.

This clonotype was counted between two and nine times. This chain uses TRBV6-2 or TRBV6-3 with TRBJ2-2, with 7 bases matching TRBD1. The CDR3 is 14 amino acids. Germline CDR1 and CDR2: MNHEY and SVGEGT. V was clipped by 5 bases and J by 5 bases; unmatched bases: 5. In DNA, the CDR3 is TGTGCCAGCAGTATACAACAGGGGACCGGGGAGCTGTTTTTT. Protein sequence: CASSIQQGTGELFF.

The chain uses TRBV28 and TRBJ2-2; maybe TRBD2 (6 bases). CDR3 length: 14 residues. The V gene lost 6 bases and the J gene lost 5 bases, with 13 bases spanning the gap. Germline lookup yields CDR1 MDHEN and CDR2 SYDVKM. The CDR3 sequence: CASRLPLATGELFF. For the CDR3, the DNA is TGTGCCAGCAGACTCCCGCTAGCGACCGGGGAGCTGTTTTTT.

This clonotype has a count of ten or more. This chain connects TRBV3-1 to TRBJ2-1; a possible D gene is TRBD2 (6 bases). The germline V gene has CDR1 LGHDT and CDR2 YNNKEL (reference sequence). CDR3 length: 13 residues. Trimming pared 2 bases from V and 8 bases from J, leaving 10 bases between. CDR3 amino acids: CASSQREWHEQFF. The CDR3 DNA is TGTGCCAGCAGCCAACGGGAGTGGCATGAGCAGTTCTTC.

The table lists this clonotype with a few counts. V gene TRBV15 combines with J gene TRBJ2-5; no clear D gene. The CDR3 length is 13 residues. Germline assignment: CDR1 LNHNV and CDR2 YYDKDF (reference sequence). The ends were cut back, 1 base at V and 2 bases at J, with 5 bases in the middle. CDR3 loop: CATSRGAQETQYF. The CDR3 bases are TGTGCCACCAGCAGAGGGGCTCAAGAGACCCAGTACTTC.

This clonotype showed up just once. A read error may explain this, as a much larger clone is one base away. This CDR3 is CAIHSYNQETQYF. The CDR3 DNA reads TGTGCCATCCATAGTTACAACCAAGAGACCCAGTACTTC. The rearrangement links TRBV28 to TRBJ2-5; no reliable D call. Per germline, CDR1 MDHEN and CDR2 SYDVKM. The CDR3 contains 13 residues. The V end was cut by 10 bases, the J end by 0 bases, with 12 bases between.

The V gene is TRBV7-8, the J gene TRBJ1-1; 11 positions agree with TRBD1. This CDR3 is built from 15 residues. CDR1 is SGHVS, CDR2 FQNEAQ, per germline. The V and J ends lost 0 bases and 5 bases, in that order; junction bases with no gene match: 2. The CDR3 loop reads CASSLAGTGGTEAFF. CDR3 DNA sequence: TGTGCCAGCAGCTTAGCCGGGACAGGGGGTACTGAAGCTTTCTTT.

This clonotype has at least ten counts. This chain connects TRBV3-1 to TRBJ1-1; no clear D gene. Trimming removed 1 base at V and 1 base at J, with 7 bases between. The V gene's germline CDR1 is LGHDT and CDR2 YNNKEL (reference sequence). The CDR3 runs to 14 residues. The CDR3 is CASSQGAANTEAFF. The DNA for the CDR3 is TGTGCCAGCAGCCAAGGGGCAGCGAACACTGAAGCTTTCTTT.

This clonotype was seen a handful of times. The rearrangement joins TRBV6-2 or TRBV6-3 to TRBJ1-1, with a possible D match to TRBD1 (6 bases). Trimming stripped 2 bases from V and 4 bases from J, with 11 bases between. Germline V gene data show CDR1 as MNHEY and CDR2 as SVGEGT. The CDR3 sequence is 14 residues long. CDR3 DNA: TGTGCCAGCAGTTACCCCAGGGGAGGCACTGAAGCTTTCTTT. Translated, it gives CASSYPRGGTEAFF.

This clonotype has just a few counts. The chain joins TRBV11-3 to TRBJ2-2; weak D call: TRBD2 (5 bases). This CDR3 region has 13 residues. In germline, CDR1 is SGHNT, CDR2 YENEEA. V was clipped by 1 base and J by 9 bases, with 9 bases between them. The CDR3 DNA follows: TGTGCCAGCAGCTTAGGAGGGAGCAGGGAGCTGTTTTTT. Residues: CASSLGGSRELFF.

The chain is built from TRBV15 and TRBJ1-4; 11 bases line up with TRBD1. The CDR3 is 16 amino acids. The V segment lost 2 bases and the J segment 7 bases; nucleotides outside the gene matches: 6. Per germline, CDR1 LNHNV and CDR2 YYDKDF (reference sequence). CDR3 amino acids: CATSRRDRGWVEKLFF. CDR3 DNA sequence: TGTGCCACCAGCAGACGGGACAGGGGGTGGGTTGAAAAACTGTTTTTT.

This sequence joins TRBV15 and TRBJ2-3; D uncertain. The germline CDR1 and CDR2 sequences are LNHNV and YYDKDF (reference sequence). The CDR3 totals 15 residues. Trimming took off 1 base at V and 3 bases at J, with 11 bases between the two ends. CDR3 amino acids: CATSRGVYVTDTQYF. The CDR3 region has the DNA TGTGCCACCAGCAGAGGGGTGTACGTAACAGATACGCAGTATTTT.

J is TRBJ2-5 and V is TRBV20-1; TRBD2 matches at 9 bases. CDR1 DFQATT and CDR2 SNEGSKA come from the germline V gene (reference sequence). Trimming took 3 bases from V and 4 from J; bases not matched to a gene: 3. The CDR3 runs 13 residues. CDR3 amino acids: CSARGTSRETQYF. In DNA, the CDR3 is TGCAGTGCTAGGGGGACTAGCCGAGAGACCCAGTACTTC.

The table lists this clonotype with a few counts. The V gene is TRBV6-2 or TRBV6-3, the J gene TRBJ2-2, with no clear D. The germline V gene encodes CDR1 MNHEY and CDR2 SVGEGT. The CDR3 spans 14 residues. V lost 2 bases, J lost 4 bases, and 8 bases lay in between. The CDR3: CASSYDGVTGELFF. CDR3 nucleotide sequence: TGTGCCAGCAGTTACGATGGGGTCACCGGGGAGCTGTTTTTT.

V and J are TRBV6-2 or TRBV6-3 and TRBJ2-7, with 10 bases matching TRBD1. Germline V gene lookup returns CDR1 MNHEY and CDR2 SVGEGT. The CDR3 consists of 16 residues. With 2 bases clipped from V and 1 base from J, the junction kept 5 bases outside the gene matches. The CDR3, as DNA: TGTGCCAGCAGTTACCCGGACAGGGGGAGGTCCTACGAGCAGTACTTC. Translation: CASSYPDRGRSYEQYF.

This clonotype was seen a handful of times. The chain recombines TRBV28 with TRBJ2-7; the match to TRBD1 covers 8 bases. Germline CDR1 reads MDHEN; CDR2 reads SYDVKM. After removal of 6 bases from V and 0 bases from J, the junction contained 10 bases not matched to a gene. The CDR3 has 16 amino acids. The CDR3 DNA sequence: TGTGCCAGCAGAGACTTTAGGGGACAGGACTCCTACGAGCAGTACTTC. Translated, it gives CASRDFRGQDSYEQYF.

The chain employs TRBV27 and TRBJ2-7; TRBD1 matches at 10 bases. V lost 7 bases and J lost 3; bases outside the gene matches: 9. CDR3 length: 15 residues. Per germline, CDR1 MNHEY and CDR2 SMNVEV (reference sequence). The CDR3 sequence is CASNHRTGGFYEQYF. The CDR3 nucleotides read TGTGCCAGCAACCATAGGACAGGGGGTTTCTACGAGCAGTACTTC.

The gene calls are TRBV7-9 and TRBJ1-6; D is ambiguous. V lost 2 bases, J lost 8 bases, and 7 bases lay in between. The length of the CDR3 is 13 residues. The germline V gene has CDR1 SEHNR and CDR2 FQNEAQ (reference sequence). The CDR3 loop is CASSLSEDSPLHF. CDR3 nucleotides: TGTGCCAGCAGCTTATCTGAGGATTCACCCCTCCACTTT.